The next 24 T cell receptor beta chains were all read from a single sample in a study of blood T cell repertoires in COVID-19. Profiling relied on immunoSEQ multiplex PCR, and the TCRdb table lists in-frame clones only, not all of them. Here the sample spans under 100,000 clones, over 75% being singletons. The sequenced sample consisted of peripheral blood. The receptor set was obtained from a woman between 70 and 85 years old with acute or convalescent COVID-19.

V usage is TRBV19 and J usage is TRBJ1-1; 10 bases map to TRBD1. The germline gives CDR1 LNHDA, CDR2 SQIVND (reference sequence). The trim removed 0 bases at V and 4 bases at J, leaving 2 bases unmatched. The CDR3 runs to 15 residues. CDR3 residues: CASSIEGQGSTEAFF. In DNA, the CDR3 is TGTGCCAGTAGTATAGAGGGACAGGGGAGCACTGAAGCTTTCTTT.

This chain uses TRBV7-3 with TRBJ2-5, with D tentatively TRBD1 (6 bases). CDR3 length: 13 residues. Germline CDR1 and CDR2: SGHTA and FQGTGA. V was pared by 2 bases and J by 4 bases, with 8 bases between. The CDR3 sequence: CASSLDRRETQYF. CDR3 DNA sequence: TGTGCCAGCAGCTTAGACAGGAGAGAGACCCAGTACTTC.

This clone was recorded only once. This chain uses TRBV19 with TRBJ2-1; tentatively, D is TRBD1 (6 bases). CDR3 size: 14 residues. CDR1 LNHDA and CDR2 SQIVND come from the germline V gene (reference sequence). V was pared by 2 bases and J by 6 bases, with 11 bases between. This chain's CDR3 is CASSIIGQINEQFF. The CDR3 DNA sequence: TGTGCCAGTAGTATAATAGGACAGATCAATGAGCAGTTCTTC.

The chain employs TRBV10-2 and TRBJ1-3, with D unclear. The CDR3 has 15 amino acids. Per germline, CDR1 WSHSY and CDR2 SAAADI. Between the trimmed V and J ends, which lost 0 bases and 4 bases, there was a span of 10 bases. DNA for the CDR3: TGCGCCAGCAGTGAGTCCGGCAGGCTCGGAAACACCATATATTTT. Amino acids: CASSESGRLGNTIYF.

The chain carries TRBV12-3 or TRBV12-4 and TRBJ1-2; D uncertain. V dropped 1 base and J dropped 5 bases, with 8 bases sitting between them. CDR3 size: 13 residues. CDR3 bases: TGTGCCAGCAGTTTAGACAGCACTTATGGCTACACCTTC. The encoded protein is CASSLDSTYGYTF.

This chain connects TRBV5-1 to TRBJ2-1; 10 bases match TRBD1. CDR3 size: 20 residues. Trimming cost V 4 bases and J 4 bases; bases outside gene matches: 20. CDR1 and CDR2 from the germline V gene are SGHRS and YFSETQ. DNA for the CDR3: TGCGCCAGCAGCAGGAGATTAGGGACAGGGGATTTAATAGGGTACAATGAGCAGTTCTTC. Translation gives CASSRRLGTGDLIGYNEQFF.

The genes are TRBV12-3 or TRBV12-4 and TRBJ1-3; D gene unclear. The CDR3 is 11 residues long. Trimming cost V 3 bases and J 6 bases, with 3 bases left between them. Here the CDR3 reads CASSFLNTIYF. The CDR3 nucleotides read TGTGCCAGCAGTTTCTTAAACACCATATATTTT.

The CDR3 protein is CASSQDRRTGELFF. The DNA of the CDR3 is TGTGCCAGCAGCCAAGACAGAAGAACCGGGGAGCTGTTTTTT. The rearrangement links TRBV11-3 to TRBJ2-2; the D gene is possibly TRBD1 (5 bases). V was clipped by 5 bases and J by 5 bases, with 12 bases between them. Germline V gives CDR1 SGHNT, CDR2 YENEEA. CDR3 length: 14 residues.

The rearrangement links TRBV10-3 to TRBJ2-5; TRBD1 agrees at 9 bases. The junction had 7 bases not matched to a gene; V was cut back by 0 bases and J by 5 bases. Germline V gene data show CDR1 as ENHRY and CDR2 as SYGVKD. There are 16 residues in the CDR3. CDR3 bases: TGTGCCATCAGTGAGTCGGGGACAGGGTCCCTCGAGACCCAGTACTTC. It specifies CAISESGTGSLETQYF.

The V call is TRBV4-1, the J call TRBJ1-4; D gene ambiguous. The ends were cut back, 8 bases at V and 5 bases at J, with 21 bases in the middle. CDR1 is MGHRA, CDR2 YSYEKL, per germline. CDR3 length: 16 amino acids. The CDR3 sequence: CASFPLLGGLNEKLFF. The DNA of the CDR3 is TGCGCCAGCTTTCCCCTCCTGGGTGGACTAAATGAAAAACTGTTTTTT.

Points on this clone: Different DNA sequences within this sample yield the same CDR3. V is TRBV12-3 or TRBV12-4 and J is TRBJ2-1; D gene unclear. This CDR3 is built from 12 residues. The ends were cut back, 3 bases at V and 3 bases at J, with 3 bases in the middle. DNA for the CDR3: TGTGCCAGCAGTTTTAGCTACAATGAGCAGTTCTTC. It codes for CASSFSYNEQFF.

Note on this clone: One junction end does not reproduce the germline sequence, and a read error may be involved. This sequence joins TRBV7-7 and TRBJ1-1; no firm D call. The length of the CDR3 is 14 residues. The V gene's germline CDR1 is SSHAT and CDR2 FNYEAQ (reference sequence). The CDR3 here is CASSPSRMNTEAFF. As DNA, the CDR3 is TGTGCTAGCAGCCCATCGAGGATGAACACTGAAGCTTTCTTT.

V usage is TRBV11-3 and J usage is TRBJ2-7; a weak D match, TRBD1 (6 bases). Germline assignment: CDR1 SGHNT and CDR2 YENEEA. The CDR3 is 13 residues long. V was cut by 5 bases and J by 3 bases, with 11 bases left in between. The CDR3 loop is CASSRGHLYEQYF. The DNA for the CDR3 is TGTGCCAGCAGCCGGGGACACCTCTACGAGCAGTACTTC. Supplemented by reference TRBV11-3 and TRBJ2-7, the full variable domain reads EAGVVQSPRYKIIEKKQPVAFWCNPISGHNTLYWYLQNLGQGPELLIRYENEEAVDDSQLPKDRFSAERLKGVDSTLKIQPAELGDSAVYLCASSRGHLYEQYFGPGTRLTVT.

The chain couples TRBV5-1 to TRBJ1-5, with D maybe TRBD1 (5 bases). The CDR3 sequence is 13 residues long. V dropped 4 bases and J dropped 7 bases, with 12 bases sitting between them. CDR1 SGHRS and CDR2 YFSETQ come from the germline V gene. CDR3 amino acids: CASSVGRGQPQHF. CDR3 bases: TGCGCCAGCAGCGTGGGCCGGGGGCAGCCCCAGCATTTT.

This clone was detected a few times. The rearrangement uses TRBV28 and TRBJ1-5; TRBD1 might be the D (6 bases). The V end was cut by 8 bases, the J end by 0 bases, with 14 bases between. The V gene's germline CDR1 is MDHEN and CDR2 SYDVKM. This CDR3 has 15 amino acids. This chain's CDR3 is CASQGQSHSNQPQHF. In DNA form, the CDR3 reads TGTGCCAGCCAAGGACAGTCACATAGCAATCAGCCCCAGCATTTT.

V usage is TRBV7-9 and J usage is TRBJ2-5; TRBD2 is a possible D gene (5 bases). CDR1 is SEHNR, CDR2 FQNEAQ, per germline (reference sequence). The CDR3 has 13 residues. V was trimmed by 1 base and J by 4 bases, leaving 7 bases between them. CDR3 DNA sequence: TGTGCCAGCAGCTTAGGAGGGCTAGAGACCCAGTACTTC. It specifies CASSLGGLETQYF.

The V and J genes are TRBV11-2 and TRBJ2-5, with a possible D match to TRBD2 (7 bases). The CDR3 runs 14 residues. V was clipped by 5 bases and J by 7 bases, with 17 bases between them. Germline CDR1 SGHAT, CDR2 FQNNGV. The CDR3 DNA reads as TGTGCCAGCAGCCCAGTGGGGGGGGGCGGGACCCAGTACTTC. As protein: CASSPVGGGGTQYF.

The chain joins TRBV18 to TRBJ1-1; TRBD1 matches 9 bases. V lost 4 bases and J lost 0; bases outside the gene matches: 6. This CDR3 contains 16 residues. Germline V CDR1 and CDR2: KGHSH, LQKENI. The CDR3 DNA sequence: TGTGCCAGCTCACAGAGGACAGGGGCTTTGAACACTGAAGCTTTCTTT. This encodes CASSQRTGALNTEAFF.

This chain links TRBV7-8 with TRBJ2-1, with 11 bases lining up with TRBD1. Trimming at V came to 5 bases and at J to 6 bases, leaving 9 bases not matched to a gene. The CDR3 sequence is 16 residues long. Per germline, CDR1 SGHVS and CDR2 FQNEAQ. The DNA for the CDR3 is TGTGCCAGCAGCCTCCTTCCGGGACAGGGGGTCAATGAGCAGTTCTTC. It codes for CASSLLPGQGVNEQFF.

The genes are TRBV30 and TRBJ1-4, with TRBD1 matching 9 bases. CDR1 GTSNPN and CDR2 SVGIG come from the germline V gene (reference sequence). This CDR3 has 15 residues. V was pared by 1 base and J by 5 bases, with 5 bases of the junction left unmatched. CDR3 loop: CAWSDPGTGNEKLFF. The CDR3 DNA follows: TGTGCCTGGAGTGACCCCGGGACAGGGAATGAAAAACTGTTTTTT. Full variable domain (rest looked up from reference TRBV30 and TRBJ1-4): SQTIHQWPATLVQPVGSPLSLECTVEGTSNPNLYWYRQAAGRGLQLLFYSVGIGQISSEVPQNLSASRPQDRQFILSSKKLLLSDSGFYLCAWSDPGTGNEKLFFGSGTQLSVL.

The chain carries TRBV28 and TRBJ2-5; 10 bases are a match to TRBD2. V gave up 2 bases and J gave up 4 bases; unmatched junction bases: 4. Germline values: CDR1 MDHEN, CDR2 SYDVKM. The CDR3 has 15 amino acids. CDR3 protein: CASSLRSGGLETQYF. CDR3 in DNA: TGTGCCAGCAGTTTACGTAGCGGGGGGTTAGAGACCCAGTACTTC.

The chain carries TRBV10-2 and TRBJ1-4; possible D gene TRBD1, 6 bases. CDR3 size: 14 residues. V gave up 10 bases and J gave up 8 bases, with 20 bases separating them. Germline CDR1 and CDR2: WSHSY and SAAADI. The CDR3 region has the DNA TGCGCCACCTCGGACAGTGGTGCGGGCGAAAAACTGTTTTTT. This translates into CATSDSGAGEKLFF.

This chain joins TRBV9 and TRBJ2-7; 7 bases are shared with TRBD2. The germline gives CDR1 SGDLS, CDR2 YYNGEE. The CDR3 has 13 amino acids. V shed 0 bases, J shed 4 bases, and the junction held 1 base outside the gene matches. Here the CDR3 reads CASSVGAGYEQYF. The CDR3 coding sequence is TGTGCCAGCAGCGTAGGAGCGGGGTACGAGCAGTACTTC. Combining the CDR3 with reference TRBV9 and TRBJ2-7 gives the whole variable domain DSGVTQTPKHLITATGQRVTLRCSPRSGDLSVYWYQQSLDQGLQFLIQYYNGEERAKGNILERFSAQQFPDLHSELNLSSLELGDSALYFCASSVGAGYEQYFGPGTRLTVT.

This chain connects TRBV5-6 to TRBJ1-5; 7 bases fit TRBD1. The CDR3 has 14 residues. The germline V gene has CDR1 SGHDT and CDR2 YYEEEE. V lost 3 bases and J lost 4; bases outside the gene matches: 4. The CDR3 sequence is CASSSTGRNQPQHF. The CDR3 nucleotides are TGTGCCAGCAGCTCGACAGGGAGAAATCAGCCCCAGCATTTT.